This T cell receptor beta chain is from a study of post-analysis software for immune sequencing data. Study-level findings and limits: Significantly lower normalized Chao1 diversity was found in patients with multiple sclerosis relative to controls. Patients had higher frequencies than controls of a handful of TRBV segments, including TRBV5-6, TRBV5-1 and TRBV20-1.

Unique molecular identifiers were present in the TCR beta cDNA libraries. TCRdb recomputed calls from the PCR reads with MiXCR, one row per CDR3 protein. The data show about 460,000 distinct CDR3 sequences, roughly 45% seen once. Of note for this clonotype: Antigen specificity is unknown. An end of the junction does not agree with germline; a read error may underlie this.

Germline V gene data show CDR1 as SGHTA and CDR2 as FQGNSA. The CDR3 spans 16 residues. This sequence was found in a girl aged 5-17 years with multiple sclerosis. The J gene is TRBJ2-1, the V gene TRBV7-2; TRBD2 agrees at 14 bases. The specimen was blood. Written as DNA, the CDR3 is TGTGCCAACAGCACCGTTTGGGGACTAGCGGGAGTCGGGCAGTTCTTC. Translated, it gives CANSTVWGLAGVGQFF.